The present T cell receptor beta chain was sequenced within a study of blood T cell repertoires in COVID-19. Study-wide context: Italy, Spain and the United States were the sources of the convalescent and acute COVID-19 samples.

CDR1 SGHVS and CDR2 FQNEAQ come from the germline V gene. J gave up 5 bases and V 4 bases, and 3 bases lay outside the gene matches. The CDR3 consists of 14 residues. This clone has only one observation. Original analysis: Amplified reference gene primers provided the basis for estimating nucleated cell counts. The repertoire was sequenced with immunoSEQ multiplex PCR; TCRdb's copy has only in-frame clones and lacks some. From that table come the V and J calls and clone size; the DNA was used to work out D and trimming. The data show some 100,000 clones, roughly 90% seen once. The sequenced sample consisted of peripheral blood. This chain connects TRBV7-8 to TRBJ2-7; 12 nucleotides align to TRBD1. This clonotype originated in a human donor with active COVID-19. The donor label of this sample is uncertain. The CDR3 loop is CASSYRDRGHEQYF. The DNA of the CDR3 is TGTGCCAGCAGCTACCGGGACAGGGGGCACGAGCAGTACTTC. Full variable domain (rest looked up from reference TRBV7-8 and TRBJ2-7): GAGVSQSPRYKVAKRGQDVALRCDPISGHVSLFWYQQALGQGPEFLTYFQNEAQLDKSGLPSDRFFAERPEGSVSTLKIQRTQQEDSAVYLCASSYRDRGHEQYFGPGTRLTVT.